The 30 T cell receptor beta chains presented below share a single source sample, sequenced in a study of T cells of healthy individuals. TCRdb ran MiXCR on the 5' RACE reads and lists one entry per CDR3 protein. Among some 82,000 distinct CDR3 sequences listed, about 5% were seen once. The receptors were sampled from a female donor in good health.

This clonotype was observed a few times. The rearrangement joins TRBV6-5 to TRBJ2-5; 12 bases align to TRBD2. Germline V lookup: CDR1 MNHEY, CDR2 SVGAGI. CDR3 length: 16 residues. V trimming: 0 bases; J trimming: 2 bases; junction bases outside the gene matches: 1. CDR3: CASSYSGTSGQETQYF. For the CDR3, the DNA is TGTGCCAGCAGTTACTCCGGGACTAGCGGGCAAGAGACCCAGTACTTC.

This clonotype was observed a few times. The CDR3 nucleotides are TGCGCCAGCAGCGCAGAGCCCGGACAGGGTGAGTTCTTC. As protein: CASSAEPGQGEFF. The V gene is TRBV5-1, the J gene TRBJ2-1, with 8 positions matching TRBD1. CDR1 is SGHRS and CDR2 is YFSETQ in the germline V gene. The CDR3 runs to 13 residues. Unmatched junction bases numbered 11, after V lost 4 bases and J lost 14 bases.

This clonotype was recorded at least ten times. The chain has TRBV12-3 or TRBV12-4 and TRBJ2-1; D might be TRBD1 (5 bases). The V end lost 5 bases, the J end lost 5 bases, and 13 bases lay between the germline ends. The CDR3 spans 14 residues. CDR3 region: CASSERTQNNEQFF. For the CDR3, the DNA is TGTGCCAGCAGTGAACGGACACAGAACAATGAGCAGTTCTTC.

This clonotype was observed a few times. This chain links TRBV7-2 with TRBJ1-2; possible D gene TRBD1, 6 bases. Trimming stripped 0 bases from V and 8 bases from J, with 19 bases between. CDR1 and CDR2 from the germline V gene are SGHTA and FQGNSA. CDR3 length equals 16 residues. The DNA of the CDR3 is TGTGCCAGCAGCTTAGCCCCCAGGGGCTTTATGATGGGCTACACCTTC. This gives the protein CASSLAPRGFMMGYTF. Drawing the rest from reference TRBV7-2 and TRBJ1-2, the complete variable domain is GAGVSQSPSNKVTEKGKDVELRCDPISGHTALYWYRQSLGQGLEFLIYFQGNSAPDKSGLPSDRFSAERTGGSVSTLTIQRTQQEDSAVYLCASSLAPRGFMMGYTFGSGTRLTVV.

This clonotype has a handful of counts. The chain combines TRBV11-2 with TRBJ2-1; no firm D call. Germline CDR1 reads SGHAT; CDR2 reads FQNNGV. The V gene lost 5 bases and the J gene lost 4 bases, with 12 bases spanning the gap. The length of the CDR3 is 14 residues. CDR3 residues: CASSLGYGYNEQFF. The CDR3 DNA sequence: TGTGCCAGCAGCCTAGGGTATGGTTACAATGAGCAGTTCTTC.

The table lists this clonotype with many counts. CDR3 loop: CASSLATSGSNEQFF. The CDR3 DNA follows: TGTGCCAGCAGCTTAGCAACTAGCGGGAGTAATGAGCAGTTCTTC. V is TRBV7-8 and J is TRBJ2-1; 11 bases line up with TRBD2. The ends lost 0 bases at V and 7 bases at J; junction bases unmatched: 2. Germline CDR1 SGHVS, CDR2 FQNEAQ. This CDR3 is built from 15 residues. Full variable domain (missing parts from reference TRBV7-8 and TRBJ2-1): GAGVSQSPRYKVAKRGQDVALRCDPISGHVSLFWYQQALGQGPEFLTYFQNEAQLDKSGLPSDRFFAERPEGSVSTLKIQRTQQEDSAVYLCASSLATSGSNEQFFGPGTRLTVL.

A word on this clonotype: One end of the junction varies from germline; a read error may be responsible. CDR3 protein: CASSLAPSSEQYF. The CDR3 DNA reads TGTGCTAGCAGCTTGGCCCCCAGCTCCGAGCAGTACTTC. The chain is built from TRBV7-7 and TRBJ2-7; D not resolved. The CDR3 spans 13 residues. Germline V CDR1 and CDR2: SSHAT, FNYEAQ (reference sequence).

This clonotype appeared a few times. V gene TRBV19 combines with J gene TRBJ1-5; weak D call: TRBD1 (5 bases). CDR3 length equals 15 residues. Germline CDR1 and CDR2: LNHDA and SQIVND (reference sequence). The V end was cut by 3 bases, the J end by 4 bases, with 13 bases between. The CDR3: CASSMGVIRNQPQHF. CDR3 bases: TGTGCCAGTAGTATGGGGGTGATTCGAAATCAGCCCCAGCATTTT.

This clonotype was seen many times. The chain combines TRBV27 with TRBJ2-3, with D possibly matching TRBD2 (5 bases). CDR3 length equals 16 residues. Germline V gives CDR1 MNHEY, CDR2 SMNVEV (reference sequence). Trimming took 4 bases from V and 4 from J, leaving 18 bases between them. The CDR3 loop reads CASSSRTPILADTQYF. DNA for the CDR3: TGTGCCAGCAGTTCCAGGACTCCCATCCTGGCAGATACGCAGTATTTT.

The rearrangement uses TRBV6-6 and TRBJ1-5; 8 nucleotides align to TRBD1. Germline assignment: CDR1 MNHNY and CDR2 SVGAGI (reference sequence). The CDR3 covers 18 residues. With V trimmed by 5 bases and J by 6 bases, 18 bases remained unmatched. The CDR3: CASSKGGTGSLVGQPQHF. In DNA, the CDR3 is TGTGCCAGCAGTAAGGGGGGGACAGGCTCGTTGGTCGGTCAGCCCCAGCATTTT.

This clonotype was observed many times. The chain has TRBV18 and TRBJ2-5; no clear D. Germline loops: CDR1 KGHSH, CDR2 LQKENI. V dropped 3 bases and J dropped 9 bases, with 11 bases sitting between them. The length of the CDR3 is 12 residues. CDR3 nucleotide sequence: TGTGCCAGCTCACCGCCGGCGCGGCCCCAGTACTTC. This encodes CASSPPARPQYF.

Details on this clonotype: A read error may be the cause here, since a much bigger clone is one base away. This sequence joins TRBV14 and TRBJ1-5; D unresolved. Germline V lookup: CDR1 SGHDN, CDR2 FVKESK. The CDR3 length is 14 residues. The germline V and J ends were trimmed by 2 bases and 9 bases, with 14 bases remaining between them. CDR3 DNA: TGTGCCAGCAGCCAATACCCGGGAGCTCCGCCCCAGCATTTT. Translating it yields CASSQYPGAPPQHF.

This clonotype has ten or more counts. This sequence joins TRBV5-1 and TRBJ2-7; no firm D call. Per germline, CDR1 SGHRS and CDR2 YFSETQ. There are 14 residues in the CDR3. V lost 0 bases, J lost 2 bases, and 9 bases lay in between. The CDR3 DNA sequence: TGCGCCAGCAGCTTGGAGGGCGCCACCTACGAGCAGTACTTC. Encoded protein: CASSLEGATYEQYF.

This clonotype was seen many times. This chain links TRBV30 with TRBJ2-5; 8 bases are a match to TRBD2. The germline V gene has CDR1 GTSNPN and CDR2 SVGIG (reference sequence). Losses at the gene ends were 3 bases for V and 3 bases for J; bases not matched to a gene: 6. The CDR3 loop spans 14 amino acids. The CDR3 is CAWSLFSGKETQYF. CDR3 DNA: TGTGCCTGGAGCCTTTTTAGCGGGAAAGAGACCCAGTACTTC.

This clonotype has at least ten counts. This sequence joins TRBV27 and TRBJ1-2; 8 bases line up with TRBD1. Germline loops: CDR1 MNHEY, CDR2 SMNVEV (reference sequence). The V segment lost 2 bases and the J segment 3 bases; nucleotides outside the gene matches: 5. CDR3 length: 15 amino acids. The CDR3 is CASSLRGQVDYGYTF. For the CDR3, the DNA is TGTGCCAGCAGTTTAAGGGGACAGGTCGACTATGGCTACACCTTC.

Ten or more counts support this clonotype. The gene calls are TRBV4-3 and TRBJ2-2; D gene unclear. Germline-derived CDR1 and CDR2 are LGHNA and YSLEER. Trimming pared 5 bases from V and 2 bases from J, leaving 12 bases between. This CDR3 region has 15 residues. This CDR3 is CASSARAYNTGELFF. The DNA for the CDR3 is TGCGCCAGCAGCGCCCGGGCCTACAACACCGGGGAGCTGTTTTTT.

About this clonotype: A much larger clone lies one base from this, so it may be a read error. The chain has TRBV11-2 and TRBJ1-1, with D unresolved. Trimming shortened V by 5 bases and J by 0 bases, and 13 bases separated the two germline ends. CDR3 length equals 15 residues. Germline loops: CDR1 SGHAT, CDR2 FQNNGV. For the CDR3, the DNA is TGTGCCAGCAGCGGATGGGGAGGTATGAACACTGAAGCTTTCTTT. As protein: CASSGWGGMNTEAFF.

A few counts support this clonotype. CDR3 sequence: CASRAGGSGANVLTF. The CDR3 bases are TGTGCCAGCAGGGCAGGAGGGTCTGGGGCCAACGTCCTGACTTTC. V gene TRBV6-1 combines with J gene TRBJ2-6; D is possibly TRBD2 (6 bases). Germline lookup yields CDR1 MNHNS and CDR2 SASEGT. V shed 6 bases and J shed 1 base, with 10 bases lying between them. The CDR3 runs to 15 residues.

This clonotype was seen more than once but under ten times. The rearrangement joins TRBV19 to TRBJ2-1; 8 bases are a match to TRBD2. The CDR3 sequence is 16 residues long. Looked up from germline, CDR1 is LNHDA and CDR2 is SQIVND (reference sequence). The V gene end was trimmed by 5 bases and the J gene end by 2 bases; junction bases not matched to a gene: 8. In nucleotides, the CDR3 is TGTGCCAGTAGTGGATCGAGCGGGAGAGCCTACAATGAGCAGTTCTTC. Protein product: CASSGSSGRAYNEQFF.

This clonotype was found a few times. V usage is TRBV4-2 and J usage is TRBJ2-4, with 7 positions matching TRBD2. V shed 1 base, J shed 3 bases, and the junction held 6 bases outside the gene matches. Germline V gives CDR1 LGHNA, CDR2 YNFKEQ. This CDR3 contains 16 residues. CDR3 in amino acids: CASSQGGGEGKNIQYF. CDR3 coding DNA: TGTGCCAGCAGCCAAGGGGGGGGGGAAGGCAAAAACATTCAGTACTTC.

This clonotype was counted a few times. V is TRBV15 and J is TRBJ2-6; 8 nucleotides match TRBD1. The CDR3 runs to 16 residues. The V gene's germline CDR1 is LNHNV and CDR2 YYDKDF (reference sequence). Trimming took 7 bases from V and 1 from J; bases not matched to a gene: 6. The CDR3 DNA is TGTGCCACCAATGACAGGGGAATATCTGGGGCCAACGTCCTGACTTTC. Its protein product is CATNDRGISGANVLTF.

At least ten counts were recorded for this clonotype. This chain uses TRBV7-3 with TRBJ2-5; a weak D match, TRBD1 (6 bases). Per the germline V gene, CDR1 is SGHTA and CDR2 is FQGTGA. This CDR3 contains 14 residues. The V gene lost 3 bases and the J gene lost 4 bases, with 12 bases spanning the gap. The CDR3 protein is CASSFPQGPETQYF. CDR3 nucleotides: TGTGCCAGCAGCTTCCCACAGGGTCCAGAGACCCAGTACTTC.

The V and J genes are TRBV4-1 and TRBJ1-1, with D unresolved. Per the germline V gene, CDR1 is MGHRA and CDR2 is YSYEKL. The CDR3 is 17 residues long. The V gene lost 0 bases and the J gene lost 1 base, with 15 bases spanning the gap. This chain's CDR3 is CASSQEGALLGNTEAFF. DNA of the CDR3: TGCGCCAGCAGCCAAGAAGGAGCTCTCCTGGGGAACACTGAAGCTTTCTTT.

This clonotype was detected only a few times. The chain combines TRBV7-9 with TRBJ2-1; 10 bases map to TRBD2. Germline values: CDR1 SEHNR, CDR2 FQNEAQ (reference sequence). The CDR3 is 19 residues long. The junction had 16 bases not matched to a gene; V was cut back by 5 bases and J by 3 bases. The CDR3 nucleotides are TGTGCCAGCAGCCTATACGGAGGGGCAGCGGGAGGGTACTACAATGAGCAGTTCTTC. It codes for CASSLYGGAAGGYYNEQFF.

The chain has TRBV2 and TRBJ1-2, with D uncertain. The CDR3 totals 14 residues. In germline, CDR1 is SNHLY, CDR2 FYNNEI. V was trimmed by 0 bases and J by 2 bases, leaving 7 bases between them. In nucleotides, the CDR3 is TGTGCCAGCAGTGAAGCTCCGGCAAACTATGGCTACACCTTC. It translates to CASSEAPANYGYTF.

This clonotype was counted many times. This rearrangement joins TRBV5-1 to TRBJ2-3; possibly TRBD1 or TRBD2 for D (5 bases each). Germline-derived CDR1 and CDR2 are SGHRS and YFSETQ. The CDR3 covers 13 residues. V dropped 4 bases and J dropped 8 bases, with 14 bases sitting between them. The CDR3 sequence: CASSGDYRGTQYF. CDR3 nucleotide sequence: TGCGCCAGCAGCGGAGACTATAGGGGTACGCAGTATTTT.

This clonotype occurred many times. The CDR3 sequence: CASSQELDGNIQYF. DNA for the CDR3: TGTGCCAGCAGCCAGGAACTGGACGGAAACATTCAGTACTTC. The chain uses TRBV3-1 and TRBJ2-4, with D hard to call. The ends were cut back, 3 bases at V and 6 bases at J, with 12 bases in the middle. The length of the CDR3 is 14 residues. In germline, CDR1 is LGHDT, CDR2 YNNKEL (reference sequence).

CDR3 residues: CASSLTPRLAGPYEQYF. The DNA for the CDR3 is TGTGCCAGCAGCCTTACCCCTCGACTAGCGGGTCCCTACGAGCAGTACTTC. The chain has TRBV27 and TRBJ2-7; 10 bases fit TRBD2. In germline, CDR1 is MNHEY, CDR2 SMNVEV (reference sequence). V was pared by 6 bases and J by 2 bases, with 13 bases of the junction left unmatched. The length of the CDR3 is 17 residues.

This clonotype was seen at least ten times. The V gene is TRBV18, the J gene TRBJ2-1; 8 positions match TRBD2. V gave up 3 bases and J gave up 4 bases; unmatched junction bases: 5. The CDR3 extends over 15 amino acids. The germline V gene encodes CDR1 KGHSH and CDR2 LQKENI. The CDR3 loop reads CASSPSGREYNEQFF. In DNA form, the CDR3 reads TGTGCCAGCTCACCCAGCGGGAGAGAGTACAATGAGCAGTTCTTC.

This clonotype was counted at least ten times. The chain employs TRBV6-6 and TRBJ2-7, with 11 bases that match TRBD2. Germline-derived CDR1 and CDR2 are MNHNY and SVGAGI (reference sequence). V lost 8 bases and J lost 2; bases outside the gene matches: 5. The CDR3 contains 14 residues. The CDR3 sequence: CASGGLAETYEQYF. CDR3 DNA: TGTGCCAGCGGGGGACTAGCGGAGACCTACGAGCAGTACTTC.